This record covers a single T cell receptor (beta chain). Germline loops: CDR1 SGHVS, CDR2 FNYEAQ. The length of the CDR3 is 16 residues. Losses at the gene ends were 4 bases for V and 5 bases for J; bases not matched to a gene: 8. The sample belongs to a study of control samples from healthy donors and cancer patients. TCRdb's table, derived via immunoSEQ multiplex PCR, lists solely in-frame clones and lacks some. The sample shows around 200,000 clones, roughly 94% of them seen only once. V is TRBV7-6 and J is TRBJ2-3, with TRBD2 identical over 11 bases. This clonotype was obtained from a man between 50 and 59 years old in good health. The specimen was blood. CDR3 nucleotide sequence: TGTGCCAGCAGCTCTCAACTAGGGACTAGCGGAGATACGCAGTATTTT. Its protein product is CASSSQLGTSGDTQYF.